The 3 T cell receptor beta chains below come from one sample, sequenced in a study of cytomegalovirus exposure and HLA in healthy donors. The PCR used 60 Vbeta and 13 Jbeta primers. Libraries were prepared by immunoSEQ multiplex PCR; TCRdb keeps only in-frame clonotypes and omits some of them. The sample lists approximately 120,000 clones; 74% were seen once. Sequences were obtained from PBMCs. The receptor source for this set is a woman aged 45-65 years in good health and CMV-seropositive.

The chain couples TRBV7-9 to TRBJ1-5, with 11 bases fitting TRBD1. Germline-derived CDR1 and CDR2 are SEHNR and FQNEAQ (reference sequence). V dropped 5 bases and J dropped 6; count of bases not matched to a gene: 6. CDR3 size: 15 residues. The CDR3 reads CASSPGQGATQPQHF. CDR3 sequence (DNA): TGTGCCAGCAGCCCCGGACAGGGGGCAACTCAGCCCCAGCATTTT.

There are a few counts of this clone. The V call is TRBV25-1, the J call TRBJ1-6, with D maybe TRBD1 (6 bases). Deletions cut 4 bases from V and 7 bases from J, with 14 bases between. CDR1 is MGHDK and CDR2 is SYGVNS in the germline V gene. The CDR3 loop spans 15 amino acids. The CDR3 region has the DNA TGTGCCAGCAGTGCGAAACAGGGTTGGAATTCACCCCTCCACTTT. Translated, it gives CASSAKQGWNSPLHF.

This chain's CDR3 is CASSKALYCQGKSGELFF. CDR3 DNA: TGTGCCAGCAGCAAAGCGCTTTATTGCCAGGGAAAGTCCGGGGAGCTGTTTTTT. V gene TRBV21-1 combines with J gene TRBJ2-2; the table names TRBD1, a call not compared with the DNA. TRBV21-1 constitutes a pseudogene. The CDR3 consists of 18 residues.